Listed below are T cell receptor beta chains from one sample, sequenced in a study. TCRdb redid the calling of the RT-PCR reads with MiXCR, one entry per CDR3 protein. The table has around 700,000 distinct CDR3 sequences, approximately 15% seen once. The sequenced material came from memory CD4+ T cells from blood. Receptors originate from a female donor in good health, serving as a healthy control. Both conserved end residues are part of each CDR3. The order of the fields is D gene, J gene, clone size, V gene, CDR3 length, CDR3 DNA, CDR3 protein. D genes are given only for firm matches. For some rows the clone size is stated as once, few or many, or as a class when expanded; others skip it.

NA,TRBJ1-3,NA,TRBV2,16,TGTGCCAGCAGTGAGACTATCGGGGTTTCTGGAAACACCATATATTTT,CASSETIGVSGNTIYF
NA,TRBJ2-5,many,TRBV6-1,15,TGTGCCAGCAGCCACAACCACGCAGGGCCGGAGACCCAGTACTTC,CASSHNHAGPETQYF
NA,TRBJ1-1,NA,TRBV3-1,13,TGTGCCAGCAGCTACACAGGGTATACTGAAGCTTTCTTT,CASSYTGYTEAFF
NA,TRBJ2-3,NA,TRBV19,16,TGTGCCAGTAGTAAAGCAGGGCCCTTTAGCACAGATACGCAGTATTTT,CASSKAGPFSTDTQYF
TRBD2,TRBJ2-5,NA,TRBV7-8,17,TGTGCCAGCAGCGCACTAGCGGGAGGCCCCCAACAAGAGACCCAGTACTTC,CASSALAGGPQQETQYF
NA,TRBJ1-5,few,TRBV4-3,16,TGCGCCAGCAGCCAAGCTTGGGCCACTACTAGGATGCCCCAGCATTTT,CASSQAWATTRMPQHF
NA,TRBJ1-1,NA,TRBV11-1,14,TGTGCCAGCAGCTTCCATCAAGGGGGCACTGAAGCTTTCTTT,CASSFHQGGTEAFF
NA,TRBJ1-1,few,TRBV6-5,15,TGTGCCAGCAGTTACTCGGGGTATGCGGGCACTGAAGCTTTCTTT,CASSYSGYAGTEAFF
NA,TRBJ2-7,NA,TRBV28,13,TGTGCCAGCAGCCAGGACAGAGCCTACGAGCAGTACTTC,CASSQDRAYEQYF
NA,TRBJ1-5,many,TRBV20-1,12,TGCAGTGCTAGAACAGCCGGGCAGCCCCAGCATTTT,CSARTAGQPQHF
TRBD2,TRBJ2-1,NA,TRBV19,15,TGTGCCAGTAGTACCTCGGCGGGAGGCCACAATGAGCAGTTCTTC,CASSTSAGGHNEQFF
NA,TRBJ1-2,NA,TRBV2,13,TGTGCCAGCAGTGTGGGATCTGAAGATGGCTACACCTTC,CASSVGSEDGYTF
NA,TRBJ1-2,NA,TRBV6-2/TRBV6-3,13,TGTGCCAGCTGGGACGGACCTAACTATGGCTACACCTTC,CASWDGPNYGYTF
NA,TRBJ2-3,NA,TRBV5-1,15,TGCGCCAGCATACCCTCGGACCCGCGCACAGATACGCAGTATTTT,CASIPSDPRTDTQYF
NA,TRBJ2-1,few,TRBV29-1,17,TGCAGCGTTGTCGACAGGTATATTCCGAGCTCCTACAATGAGCAGTTCTTC,CSVVDRYIPSSYNEQFF
NA,TRBJ2-7,many,TRBV6-5,11,TGTGCCAGCAGTTACTCGGAGAAGCAGTACTTC,CASSYSEKQYF
TRBD1,TRBJ2-7,many,TRBV9,13,TGTGCCAGCAGCATATACCGGGACAGTAGGCAGTACTTC,CASSIYRDSRQYF
NA,TRBJ2-3,many,TRBV20-1,11,TGCAGTGCTAGCCCCGGGGATACGCAGTATTTT,CSASPGDTQYF
NA,TRBJ2-5,many,TRBV6-6,12,TGTGCCAGCAGTGGGGACGGGGAGACCCAGTACTTC,CASSGDGETQYF
NA,TRBJ1-2,NA,TRBV6-1,14,TGTGCCAGCAGTGAAACAGCCTCCCCAAGAGGCTACACCTTC,CASSETASPRGYTF
TRBD2,TRBJ2-1,NA,TRBV20-1,14,TGCAGTGCTAGAGGACGGACTAGCGGGAATGAGCAGTTCTTC,CSARGRTSGNEQFF
TRBD1,TRBJ1-1,few,TRBV5-6,17,TGTGCCAGCAGCTTGGCGACAGGGGGCCTTATGAACACTGAAGCTTTCTTT,CASSLATGGLMNTEAFF
NA,TRBJ2-1,NA,TRBV11-2,16,TGTGCCAGCAGTGAGGGAACGGGAGACATGTACAATGAGCAGTTCTTC,CASSEGTGDMYNEQFF
NA,TRBJ1-1,few,TRBV7-2,14,TGTGCCAGCAGCCCCTTTGGCGGGGGCACTGAAGCTTTCTTT,CASSPFGGGTEAFF
NA,TRBJ1-5,many,TRBV27,15,TGTGCCAGTCGCCTGAGTCGGTATAGCAATCAGCCCCAGCATTTT,CASRLSRYSNQPQHF
TRBD2,TRBJ2-1,NA,TRBV5-1,15,TGCGCCAGCAGCCTAACACTAGCGGGGGTCAATGAGCAGTTCTTC,CASSLTLAGVNEQFF
NA,TRBJ2-5,many,TRBV4-2,14,TGTGCCAGCAGCCTCTCTGGAGGGAAGGAGACCCAGTACTTC,CASSLSGGKETQYF
NA,TRBJ2-1,few,TRBV12-3/TRBV12-4,13,TGTGCCAGCAGCCGTTTGGCAGGGACTGAGCAGTTCTTC,CASSRLAGTEQFF
TRBD2,TRBJ2-5,few,TRBV5-5,17,TGTGCCAGCAGCTTGGTGGATCTCGCGTCGGGAGGAGAGACCCAGTACTTC,CASSLVDLASGGETQYF
NA,TRBJ2-7,many,TRBV10-3,15,TGTGCCATCAGTGATCTGGACGGTTACTCCTACGAGCAGTACTTC,CAISDLDGYSYEQYF
TRBD2,TRBJ2-2,NA,TRBV25-1,16,TGTGCCAGCAGTGGGGGACCTGGGGGGGACACCGGGGAGCTGTTTTTT,CASSGGPGGDTGELFF
NA,TRBJ2-7,NA,TRBV18,13,TGTGCCAGCTCATGGGGAGCTTCAGAGGAGCAGTACTTC,CASSWGASEEQYF
NA,TRBJ1-1,many,TRBV12-3/TRBV12-4,12,TGTGCCAGCAGTTTTAGCCAGGGTGAAGCTTTCTTT,CASSFSQGEAFF
NA,TRBJ2-1,few,TRBV20-1,15,TGCACCCTTTCGGATCGCGGCGGACCCTACAATGAGCAGTTCTTC,CTLSDRGGPYNEQFF
NA,TRBJ2-6,many,TRBV6-5,18,TGTGCCAGCAGTTACTCGCAGGGATATGGCTCTGGGGCCAACGTCCTGACTTTC,CASSYSQGYGSGANVLTF